The 9 T cell receptor beta chains listed next were all sequenced from one sample in a study of T-cell memory formation after mild COVID-19. MiXCR, applied by TCRdb to the 5' RACE reads, yields one record per CDR3 protein. The sample has 580,000 or so distinct CDR3 sequences; roughly a sixth are singletons. Sequenced material: PBMCs or a T cell subset sorted from them (not recorded which). These receptors were obtained from an adult woman who had mild COVID-19 (a few samples of this study predate the infection). Cell type and time point are not known.

The genes are TRBV24-1 and TRBJ2-5; D not certain. The V and J ends lost 7 bases and 2 bases respectively, with 13 bases between them. CDR1 is KGHDR, CDR2 SFDVKD, per germline. The CDR3 consists of 14 residues. In nucleotides, the CDR3 is TGTGCCACCAGCCTCGACAAATTTCAAGAGACCCAGTACTTC. It specifies CATSLDKFQETQYF.

This clonotype came up a few times. V and J are TRBV9 and TRBJ2-1, with 14 bases identical to TRBD2. The V gene's germline CDR1 is SGDLS and CDR2 YYNGEE. Unmatched junction bases numbered 4, after V lost 2 bases and J lost 6 bases. The CDR3 has 16 amino acids. The CDR3 loop is CASSVSGLAGVNEQFF. CDR3 bases: TGTGCCAGCAGCGTTTCGGGACTAGCGGGAGTCAATGAGCAGTTCTTC.

A few counts support this clonotype. Written as DNA, the CDR3 is TGCGCCAGCAGCCATGGGGACCTAATAATTAACACCGGGGAGCTGTTTTTT. This translates into CASSHGDLIINTGELFF. V and J are TRBV4-1 and TRBJ2-2; the D gene could be TRBD1 or TRBD2 (5 bases each). Trimming left V 3 bases short and J 2 bases short, with 16 bases between. Germline V lookup: CDR1 MGHRA, CDR2 YSYEKL. The CDR3 is 17 residues long.

The chain joins TRBV27 to TRBJ2-2, with D possibly TRBD2 on 6 matching bases. Germline V gene data show CDR1 as MNHEY and CDR2 as SMNVEV (reference sequence). This CDR3 is built from 17 residues. Trimming stripped 10 bases from V and 1 base from J, with 22 bases between. Here the CDR3 DNA reads TGTGCCACCAAAACCGAGTCGGGACTCGGGAACACCGGGGAGCTGTTTTTT. It codes for CATKTESGLGNTGELFF.

This clonotype came up a few times. The DNA of the CDR3 is TGTGCCTCGGCTAGGGACAACAATCAGCCCCAGCATTTT. It translates to CASARDNNQPQHF. The J gene is TRBJ1-5, the V gene TRBV30, with D possibly being TRBD1 (6 bases). In germline, CDR1 is GTSNPN, CDR2 SVGIG (reference sequence). This CDR3 is 13 amino acids long. Trimming took off 7 bases at V and 3 bases at J, with 13 bases between the two ends.

This clonotype was observed at least ten times. The V gene is TRBV6-5, the J gene TRBJ2-7; 15 bases map to TRBD2. Germline V lookup: CDR1 MNHEY, CDR2 SVGAGI. The CDR3 spans 14 residues. V was clipped by 6 bases and J by 6 bases; unmatched bases: 3. The CDR3 nucleotides are TGTGCCAGCAGCCCGGGACTAGCGGGAGGCGAGCAGTACTTC. Residues: CASSPGLAGGEQYF.

The V gene is TRBV6-8, the J gene TRBJ1-2, with D uncertain. This CDR3 has 16 residues. The germline CDR1 and CDR2 sequences are MNHGY and SAAAGT. V lost 0 bases and J lost 4, with 15 bases in between. CDR3 sequence: CASSYSRQDGFYGYTF. DNA for the CDR3: TGTGCCAGCAGTTACTCTCGGCAGGACGGCTTCTATGGCTACACCTTC.

This clonotype has more than one count but fewer than ten. This chain joins TRBV20-1 and TRBJ1-5; D gene ambiguous. The CDR3 is 13 amino acids. Looked up from germline, CDR1 is DFQATT and CDR2 is SNEGSKA (reference sequence). V shed 4 bases and J shed 4 bases, with 11 bases lying between them. In DNA, the CDR3 is TGCAGTGCTATACCCGACCCAAATCAGCCCCAGCATTTT. Residues: CSAIPDPNQPQHF.

The V call is TRBV5-6, the J call TRBJ1-5, with no clear D. This CDR3 has 16 amino acids. Trimming pared 0 bases from V and 1 base from J, leaving 11 bases between. Germline lookup yields CDR1 SGHDT and CDR2 YYEEEE. Here the CDR3 reads CASSLGRRGSNQPQHF. CDR3 nucleotide sequence: TGTGCCAGCAGCTTGGGGCGGCGCGGGAGCAATCAGCCCCAGCATTTT. The whole variable domain, remainder taken from reference TRBV5-6 and TRBJ1-5, is DAGVTQSPTHLIKTRGQQVTLRCSPKSGHDTVSWYQQALGQGPQFIFQYYEEEERQRGNFPDRFSGHQFPNYSSELNVNALLLGDSALYLCASSLGRRGSNQPQHFGDGTRLSIL.